The rows below give T cell receptor beta chains drawn from one sample of a study of shared clonotypes between healthy human individuals. Measured with immunoSEQ multiplex PCR; TCRdb has only the in-frame clones, and not every one. The sample lists about 510,000 clones; approximately 79% were seen once. Sequenced sample: PBMCs. The origin of the receptors is a middle-aged woman in good health. Some clones in this sample may be carry-over from other donors' samples. Each CDR3 is given with its conserved first and last residue. Each record gives: D gene, V gene, J gene, clone size, CDR3 DNA, CDR3 protein. A D gene is named only where the DNA matches it firmly. The size field is filled for only some rows; it gives once, few, many or a size class.

d_call: TRBD2; v_call: TRBV6-6; j_call: TRBJ2-5; clone_size: NA; cdr3_nt: TGTGCCAGCAGCTCTCCGACTAGCGGGGCACAAGAGACCCAGTACTTC; cdr3_aa: CASSSPTSGAQETQYF
d_call: NA; v_call: TRBV29-1; j_call: TRBJ2-7; clone_size: NA; cdr3_nt: TGCAGCGTTGGGGCCCGGGTAGGCTACGAGCAGTACTTC; cdr3_aa: CSVGARVGYEQYF
d_call: NA; v_call: TRBV4-1; j_call: TRBJ2-1; clone_size: few; cdr3_nt: TGCGCCAGCAGATTACAACTAGGGCCTTACAATGAGCAGTTCTTC; cdr3_aa: CASRLQLGPYNEQFF
d_call: NA; v_call: TRBV7-3; j_call: TRBJ2-1; clone_size: NA; cdr3_nt: TGTGCCAGCAGCCAGGGGCGTTACAATGAGCAGTTCTTC; cdr3_aa: CASSQGRYNEQFF
d_call: TRBD1; v_call: TRBV7-7; j_call: TRBJ2-1; clone_size: NA; cdr3_nt: TGTGCCAGCAGTAGGGACAGGGATAATGAGCAGTTCTTC; cdr3_aa: CASSRDRDNEQFF
d_call: NA; v_call: TRBV5-1; j_call: TRBJ2-3; clone_size: NA; cdr3_nt: TGCGCCAGCAACCGGGACGGAAACACAGATACGCAGTATTTT; cdr3_aa: CASNRDGNTDTQYF
d_call: NA; v_call: TRBV29-1; j_call: TRBJ2-1; clone_size: NA; cdr3_nt: TGCAGCGTTGCACAGGCGGGCGGTAGTGAGCAGTTCTTC; cdr3_aa: CSVAQAGGSEQFF
d_call: NA; v_call: TRBV19; j_call: TRBJ1-1; clone_size: few; cdr3_nt: TGTGCCAGTAGTATTTCAATTGCATTTCTGGCTGAAGCTTTCTTT; cdr3_aa: CASSISIAFLAEAFF
d_call: NA; v_call: TRBV5-8; j_call: TRBJ1-1; clone_size: few; cdr3_nt: TGTGCCAGCAGCCCCCCAGGAAAGTACACTGAAGCTTTCTTT; cdr3_aa: CASSPPGKYTEAFF
d_call: TRBD2; v_call: TRBV4-3; j_call: TRBJ2-7; clone_size: NA; cdr3_nt: TGCGCCAGCAGCCAGACTAGCGGCTACTACGAGCAGTACTTC; cdr3_aa: CASSQTSGYYEQYF